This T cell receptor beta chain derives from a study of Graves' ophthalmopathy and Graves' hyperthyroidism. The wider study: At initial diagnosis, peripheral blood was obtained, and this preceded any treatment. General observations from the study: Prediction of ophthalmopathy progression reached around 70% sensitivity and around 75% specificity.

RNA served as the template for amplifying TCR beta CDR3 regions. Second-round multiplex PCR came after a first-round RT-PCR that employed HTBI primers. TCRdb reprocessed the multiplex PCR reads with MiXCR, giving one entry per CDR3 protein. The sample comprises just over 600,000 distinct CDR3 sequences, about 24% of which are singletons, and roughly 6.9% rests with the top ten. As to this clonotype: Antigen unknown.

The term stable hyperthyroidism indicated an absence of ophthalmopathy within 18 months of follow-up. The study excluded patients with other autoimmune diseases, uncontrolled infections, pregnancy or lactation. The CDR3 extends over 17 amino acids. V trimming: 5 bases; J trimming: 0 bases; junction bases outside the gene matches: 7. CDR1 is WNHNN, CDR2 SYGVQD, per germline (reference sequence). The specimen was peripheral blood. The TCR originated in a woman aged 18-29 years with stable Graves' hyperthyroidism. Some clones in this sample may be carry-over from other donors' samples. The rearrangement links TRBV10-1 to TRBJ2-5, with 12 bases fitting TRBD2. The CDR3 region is CASSTSGGPGYQETQYF. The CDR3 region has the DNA TGCGCCAGCAGTACTAGCGGGGGGCCGGGGTACCAAGAGACCCAGTACTTC.